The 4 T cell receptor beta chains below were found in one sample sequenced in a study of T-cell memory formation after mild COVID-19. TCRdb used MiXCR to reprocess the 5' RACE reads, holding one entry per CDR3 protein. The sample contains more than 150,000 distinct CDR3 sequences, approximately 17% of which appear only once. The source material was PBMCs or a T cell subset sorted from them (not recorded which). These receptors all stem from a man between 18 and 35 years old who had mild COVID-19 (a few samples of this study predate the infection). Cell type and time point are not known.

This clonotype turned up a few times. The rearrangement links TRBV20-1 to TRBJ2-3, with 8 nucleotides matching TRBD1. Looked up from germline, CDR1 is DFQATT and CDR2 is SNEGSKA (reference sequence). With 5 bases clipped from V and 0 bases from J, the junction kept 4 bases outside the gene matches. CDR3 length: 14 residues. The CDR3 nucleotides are TGCAGTGCTCGGGACAGGTCTAGCACAGATACGCAGTATTTT. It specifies CSARDRSSTDTQYF.

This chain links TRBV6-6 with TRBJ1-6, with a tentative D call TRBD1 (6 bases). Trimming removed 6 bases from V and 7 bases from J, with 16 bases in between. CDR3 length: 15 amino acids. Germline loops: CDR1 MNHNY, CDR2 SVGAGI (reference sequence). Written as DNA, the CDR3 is TGTGCCAGCAGCCTCAAGAGACAGGTCAATTCACCCCTCCACTTT. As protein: CASSLKRQVNSPLHF.

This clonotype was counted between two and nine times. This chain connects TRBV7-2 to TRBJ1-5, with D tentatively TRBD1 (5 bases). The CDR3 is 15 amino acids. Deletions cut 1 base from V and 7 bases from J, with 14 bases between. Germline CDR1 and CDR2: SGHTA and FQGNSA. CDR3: CASSLVNWDAQPQHF. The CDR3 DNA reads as TGTGCCAGCAGCTTAGTAAACTGGGACGCCCAGCCCCAGCATTTT.

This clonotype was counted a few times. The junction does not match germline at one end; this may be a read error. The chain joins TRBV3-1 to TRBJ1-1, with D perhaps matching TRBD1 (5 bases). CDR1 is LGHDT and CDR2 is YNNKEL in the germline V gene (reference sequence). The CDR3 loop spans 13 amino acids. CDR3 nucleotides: TGTGCCAGCAGCCAAGATTCGACAGCCCCTGTAACGTTT. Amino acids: CASSQDSTAPVTF.